This TCR beta chain emerged from a study of blood T cell repertoires in COVID-19. Across the whole study: Some COVID-19 samples were acute and others convalescent; all came from the United States, Italy and Spain. T cells, B-cell-depleted T cells, or PBMCs provided the cDNA or gDNA that served as material.

Of note for this clone: Other nucleotide sequences in the sample specify the same CDR3.

The germline CDR1 and CDR2 sequences are SNHLY and FYNNEI. There are 11 residues in the CDR3. With 5 bases removed from V and 5 bases from J, the gap between germline ends came to 6 bases. The protocol was immunoSEQ multiplex PCR, while the TCRdb copy is restricted to in-frame clones and leaves out a portion. The repertoire holds about 130,000 clones, around nine tenths seen once, with about 1% in the top ten. The clonotype comes from an elderly woman with acute or convalescent COVID-19. V gene TRBV2 combines with J gene TRBJ1-1; no definite D call. The sequenced sample consisted of peripheral blood. CDR3 bases: TGTGCCAGCAGTCTGCGGACTGAAGCTTTCTTT. Amino acids: CASSLRTEAFF.